This TCR beta chain emerged from a study of blood T cell repertoires in COVID-19. Sequencing used immunoSEQ multiplex PCR; TCRdb keeps in-frame clones, though not all of them. The profile covers 300,000 or so clones, with 85% appearing a single time and around 4.1% taken by the ten largest. After removal of 5 bases from V and 8 bases from J, the junction contained 6 bases not matched to a gene. CDR1 and CDR2 (germline): SNHLY, FYNNEI. This CDR3 has 13 amino acids. This clone was detected once. The chain is built from TRBV2 and TRBJ1-5, with 7 bases that match TRBD1. The TCR originated in a woman aged 45-65 years with active or convalescent COVID-19. The specimen sequenced was peripheral blood. The CDR3 sequence: CASSIQGMEPQHF. Here the CDR3 DNA reads TGTGCCAGCAGTATACAGGGGATGGAGCCCCAGCATTTT.